This record looks at one T cell receptor (beta chain) sequence and its context. Its antigen remains unidentified. It has no much larger one-base neighbor in the sample; base qualities were not kept. These data come from a study of shared clonotypes between healthy human individuals (dated by TCRdb to 2020 to 2021). For the wider study: A few men and two women, aged 18 to 49 years, made up the cohort. Different laboratories and diverse techniques were used to prepare libraries and sequence TCR repertoires, to increase sequencing depth and limit assay-specific biases. Blood TCR repertoires of a handful of healthy adults were deeply sequenced to estimate repertoire size and the extent of clonotype sharing between individuals. For each donor, CD4 naive and CD4 memory were each given three plates, CD8 naive was given two plates, and CD8 memory was given one plate. Per donor, leukapheresis produced somewhere between about 0.9 and 10 billion PBMCs. The study at large found these results: Clonotypes shared by all four sorted-subset donors showed higher generation probabilities than non-shared clonotypes. Sampling was restricted to blood, and TCR repertoires in tissue are likely to differ from TCR repertoires in blood. Rarefaction of sorted-subset datasets indicated incomplete sequencing despite the large sequencing depth. Pairwise subsampling indicated that sequencing depth was expected to affect the degree of clonotype sharing among donors. Estimated clonotype richness was generally larger for naive than for memory subsets. Across a few donors, approximately 5% of naive CD4, around 3.5% of naive CD8, approximately 2.5% of memory CD4, and roughly 0.4% of memory CD8 clonotypes were shared. The small number of donors limited the genetic and exposure-history diversity represented.

TCR CDR3 regions were amplified from genomic DNA by multiplex PCR using the deep immunoSEQ assay. Extracted genomic DNA from each cell subset was spread evenly across all wells of several immunoSEQ 96-well plates, with each plate serving as a replicate. Each replicate PCR for sorted subsets received about 210 ng genomic DNA, equal to about 30,000 T cell genomes. Purified libraries were measured with a Qubit 3.0 fluorometer, size-checked on a Bioanalyzer 2100, and measured again with the KAPA Library Quantification kit. Every immunoSEQ 96-well plate was sequenced on a dedicated single-read 150-cycle Illumina NextSeq 550 flow cell. As for the original processing: Because the immunoSEQ output held only junctional sequences and lacked quality scores, the filtering could not match the filtering applied to full-length reads. To assign V/J genes and CDR3, sequences were annotated using PyIR, a Python wrapper for IgBLAST v1.9, with IMGT germline references. Reads were filtered out if the reads had weak V/J assignments (E-value above 1e-6), no CDR3, stop codons, out-of-frame junctions, or ambiguous translated residues. A V3J clonotype was defined by an identical inferred V gene, J gene, and CDR3 amino acid sequence. Percentage overlap between repertoires was computed as shared unique clonotypes divided by the size of the smaller repertoire. Repertoire richness was assessed with RTK rarefaction, the Chao1 estimator, and Recon v2.1 estimates of unobserved clonotypes. For all TCRbeta clonotypes obtained by the gDNA method from a few donors, generation probabilities were computed with OLGA. The clones in this table, taken by TCRdb from immuneACCESS, are in-frame only. Not every clone is retained; where verified, under half of the shortfall comes from an unresolved V gene, and the cause of the rest is unknown. V and J calls plus clone size are reproduced from that table; the DNA served to infer D and trimming. For this sample the table gives hundreds of thousands of clones, of which approximately 95% were detected only once. The leading ten clones occupy approximately 0.11% of the sample.

V is pruned by 4 bases and J by 4 bases, leaving 6 bases of the junction without a gene match. Taken from cysteine to phenylalanine, the CDR3 has 15 residues. Here the CDR3 DNA is all that survives: 45 bases in frame from base 1. CDR1 MNHEY and CDR2 SVGAGI are derived from the germline V gene. CD8 naive samples were obtained by positive selection for CCR7 among CD45RO-negative cells, yielding a CD45RA+CCR7+ population from which TemRA cells were excluded. Healthy HIV-negative adults with no recently reported acute infections or vaccinations were included as donors. All donors were Caucasian adults living in Nashville, Tennessee, USA. Blood was obtained by leukapheresis, after which PBMCs were separated by Ficoll-Histopaque density gradient centrifugation and cryopreserved in liquid nitrogen vapor phase. Analytical flow cytometry was used to check the purity and quantity of each magnetically sorted T cell population. Genomic DNA was isolated from every sorted fraction and measured by UV absorbance on a Nanodrop 2000c.

The V and J segments used are TRBV6-5 and TRBJ2-1; TRBD1 aligns with 8 central bases. The receptor was derived from a woman in her twenties or thirties in good health. Sequenced input: naive CD8+ T cells sorted from blood. Per the publication, the cell subset or site label means: CD45RA+CCR7+. The DNA sequence reads TGTGCCAGCAGTTCCGGGACAGGAAAGTACAATGAGCAGTTCTTC. It translates to CASSSGTGKYNEQFF.